Presented here are 3 T cell receptor beta chains from one specimen sequenced in a study of blood T cell repertoires in COVID-19. This table comes from immunoSEQ multiplex PCR, and its TCRdb copy is limited to in-frame clones, with some not included. The repertoire holds 150,000 to 200,000 clones, with roughly 80% as singletons. Material: peripheral blood. The receptors stem from a man aged 70 or older with acute or convalescent COVID-19.

V is TRBV19 and J is TRBJ1-2; 7 bases are shared with TRBD1. The V gene's germline CDR1 is LNHDA and CDR2 SQIVND (reference sequence). V was pared by 6 bases and J by 4 bases, with 20 bases of the junction left unmatched. This CDR3 is 18 amino acids long. The CDR3 loop reads CASSVNEGTARNRYGYTF. The CDR3 coding sequence is TGTGCCAGTAGCGTAAACGAAGGGACAGCCCGAAACCGCTATGGCTACACCTTC. The variable domain in full, completed from reference TRBV19 and TRBJ1-2, reads DGGITQSPKYLFRKEGQNVTLSCEQNLNHDAMYWYRQDPGQGLRLIYYSQIVNDFQKGDIAEGYSVSREKKESFPLTVTSAQKNPTAFYLCASSVNEGTARNRYGYTFGSGTRLTVV.

The V call is TRBV5-1, the J call TRBJ2-6; tentatively, D is TRBD1 (6 bases). Trimming took 0 bases from V and 0 from J, leaving 13 bases between them. Germline CDR1 and CDR2: SGHRS and YFSETQ. The CDR3 has 18 residues. Written as DNA, the CDR3 is TGCGCCAGCAGCTTGGATCTGGACAGTATCTCTGGGGCCAACGTCCTGACTTTC. Translated: CASSLDLDSISGANVLTF. The whole variable domain, remainder taken from reference TRBV5-1 and TRBJ2-6, is KAGVTQTPRYLIKTRGQQVTLSCSPISGHRSVSWYQQTPGQGLQFLFEYFSETQRNKGNFPGRFSGRQFSNSRSEMNVSTLELGDSALYLCASSLDLDSISGANVLTFGAGSRLTVL.

In its sample, this clone was seen once. The chain has TRBV27 and TRBJ2-2; D not certain. Germline V gene lookup returns CDR1 MNHEY and CDR2 SMNVEV (reference sequence). This CDR3 is built from 15 residues. Deletions cut 6 bases from V and 0 bases from J, with 11 bases between. CDR3 residues: CASSFGASNTGELFF. The CDR3 coding sequence is TGTGCCAGCAGCTTCGGAGCTTCGAACACCGGGGAGCTGTTTTTT.